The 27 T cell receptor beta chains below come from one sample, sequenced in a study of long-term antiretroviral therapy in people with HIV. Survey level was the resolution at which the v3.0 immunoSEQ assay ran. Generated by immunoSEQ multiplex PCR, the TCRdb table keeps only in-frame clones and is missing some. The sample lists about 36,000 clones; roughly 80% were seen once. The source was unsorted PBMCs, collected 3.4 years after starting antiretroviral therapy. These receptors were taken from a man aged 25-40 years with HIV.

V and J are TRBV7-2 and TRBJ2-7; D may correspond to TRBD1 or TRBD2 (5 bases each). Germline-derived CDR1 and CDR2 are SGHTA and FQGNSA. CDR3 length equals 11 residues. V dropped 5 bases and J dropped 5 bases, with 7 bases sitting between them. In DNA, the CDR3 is TGTGCCAGCAGCAGGGACCACGAGCAGTACTTC. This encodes CASSRDHEQYF.

CDR3 loop: CASSFPHNEQFF. In DNA, the CDR3 is TGCGCCAGCAGCTTTCCCCACAATGAGCAGTTCTTC. The genes are TRBV5-1 and TRBJ2-1; D gene unclear. Deletions cut 2 bases from V and 5 bases from J, with 5 bases between. The CDR3 length is 12 residues. Germline V CDR1 and CDR2: SGHRS, YFSETQ.

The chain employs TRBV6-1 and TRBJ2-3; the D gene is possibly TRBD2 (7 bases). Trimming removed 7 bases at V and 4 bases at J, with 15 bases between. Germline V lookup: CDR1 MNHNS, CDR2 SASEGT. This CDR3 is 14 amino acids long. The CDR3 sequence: CASTLQGRADTQYF. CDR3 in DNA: TGTGCCAGCACCCTTCAGGGGAGGGCAGATACGCAGTATTTT.

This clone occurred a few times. For the CDR3, the DNA is TGTGCCAGCAGTGAATACAGCGGCTACGAGCAGTACTTC. Translation: CASSEYSGYEQYF. V is TRBV25-1 and J is TRBJ2-7; tentatively, D is TRBD2 (5 bases). The V gene lost 0 bases and the J gene lost 3 bases, with 6 bases spanning the gap. Germline assignment: CDR1 MGHDK and CDR2 SYGVNS. There are 13 residues in the CDR3.

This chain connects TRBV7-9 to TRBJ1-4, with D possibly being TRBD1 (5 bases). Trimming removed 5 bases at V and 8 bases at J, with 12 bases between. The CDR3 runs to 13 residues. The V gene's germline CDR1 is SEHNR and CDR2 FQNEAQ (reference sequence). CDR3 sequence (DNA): TGTGCCAGCAGCCGTGGGGGTCTAGAAAAACTGTTTTTT. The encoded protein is CASSRGGLEKLFF.

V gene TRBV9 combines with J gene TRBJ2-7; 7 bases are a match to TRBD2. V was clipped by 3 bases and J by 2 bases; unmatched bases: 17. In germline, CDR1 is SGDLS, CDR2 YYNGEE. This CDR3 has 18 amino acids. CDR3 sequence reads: CASSGGGPGSGHTYEQYF. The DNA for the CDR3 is TGTGCCAGCAGCGGGGGAGGGCCAGGGTCAGGTCACACCTACGAGCAGTACTTC. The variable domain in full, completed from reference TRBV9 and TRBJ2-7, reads DSGVTQTPKHLITATGQRVTLRCSPRSGDLSVYWYQQSLDQGLQFLIQYYNGEERAKGNILERFSAQQFPDLHSELNLSSLELGDSALYFCASSGGGPGSGHTYEQYFGPGTRLTVT.

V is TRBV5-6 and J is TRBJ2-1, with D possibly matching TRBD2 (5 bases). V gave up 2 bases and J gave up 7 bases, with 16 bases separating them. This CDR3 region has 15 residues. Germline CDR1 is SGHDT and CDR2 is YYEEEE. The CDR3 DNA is TGTGCCAGCAGCTTTAGGAGGCGGTCCGGAAATGAGCAGTTCTTC. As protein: CASSFRRRSGNEQFF.

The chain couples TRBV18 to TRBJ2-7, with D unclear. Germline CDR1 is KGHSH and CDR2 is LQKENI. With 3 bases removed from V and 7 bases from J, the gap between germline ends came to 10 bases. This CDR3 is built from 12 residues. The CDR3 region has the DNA TGTGCCAGCTCACCCCTAGACACAGAGCAGTACTTC. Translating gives CASSPLDTEQYF.

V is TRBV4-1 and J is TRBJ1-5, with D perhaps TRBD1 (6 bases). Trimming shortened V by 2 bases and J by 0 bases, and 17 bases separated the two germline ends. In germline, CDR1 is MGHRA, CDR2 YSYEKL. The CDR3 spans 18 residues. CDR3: CASSQRTFRDNSNQPQHF. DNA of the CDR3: TGCGCCAGCAGCCAAAGGACTTTCCGGGACAATAGCAATCAGCCCCAGCATTTT.

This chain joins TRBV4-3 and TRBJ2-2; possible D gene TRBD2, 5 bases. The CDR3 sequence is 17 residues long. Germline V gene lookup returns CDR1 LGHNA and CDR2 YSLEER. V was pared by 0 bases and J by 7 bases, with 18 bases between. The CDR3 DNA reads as TGCGCCAGCAGCCAAGATGCGGCGGGCCGACGGGTCGGGGAGCTGTTTTTT. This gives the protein CASSQDAAGRRVGELFF.

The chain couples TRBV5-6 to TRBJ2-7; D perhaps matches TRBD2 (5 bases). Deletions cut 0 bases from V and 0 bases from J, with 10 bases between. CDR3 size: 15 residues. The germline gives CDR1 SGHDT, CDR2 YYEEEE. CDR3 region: CASSLGVGSSYEQYF. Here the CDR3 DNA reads TGTGCCAGCAGCTTGGGGGTGGGGAGCTCCTACGAGCAGTACTTC. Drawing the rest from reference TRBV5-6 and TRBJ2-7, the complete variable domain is DAGVTQSPTHLIKTRGQQVTLRCSPKSGHDTVSWYQQALGQGPQFIFQYYEEEERQRGNFPDRFSGHQFPNYSSELNVNALLLGDSALYLCASSLGVGSSYEQYFGPGTRLTVT.

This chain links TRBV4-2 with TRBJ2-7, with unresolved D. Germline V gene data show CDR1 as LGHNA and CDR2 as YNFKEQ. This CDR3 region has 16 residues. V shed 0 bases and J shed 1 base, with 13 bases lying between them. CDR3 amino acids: CASSQEVRVKSYEQYF. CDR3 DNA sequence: TGTGCCAGCAGCCAAGAGGTCAGAGTAAAATCCTACGAGCAGTACTTC.

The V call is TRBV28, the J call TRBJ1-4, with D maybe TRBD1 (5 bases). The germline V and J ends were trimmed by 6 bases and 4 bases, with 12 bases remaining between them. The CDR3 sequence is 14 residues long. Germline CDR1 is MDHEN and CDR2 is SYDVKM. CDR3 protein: CASRPGGVNEKLFF. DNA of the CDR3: TGTGCCAGCAGGCCCGGGGGGGTTAATGAAAAACTGTTTTTT.

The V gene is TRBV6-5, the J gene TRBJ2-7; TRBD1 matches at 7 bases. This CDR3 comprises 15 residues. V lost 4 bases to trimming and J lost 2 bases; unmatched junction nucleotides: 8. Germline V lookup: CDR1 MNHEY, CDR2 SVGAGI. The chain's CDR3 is CASSSGSGTAYEQYF. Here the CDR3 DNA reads TGTGCCAGCAGTTCTGGATCCGGGACAGCCTACGAGCAGTACTTC.

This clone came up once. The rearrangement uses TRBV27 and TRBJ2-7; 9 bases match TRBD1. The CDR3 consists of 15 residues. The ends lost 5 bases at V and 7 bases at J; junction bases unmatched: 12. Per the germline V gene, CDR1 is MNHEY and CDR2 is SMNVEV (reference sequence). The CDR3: CASSLIGQGTGEQYF. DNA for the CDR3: TGTGCCAGCAGTCTGATAGGACAGGGGACAGGGGAGCAGTACTTC.

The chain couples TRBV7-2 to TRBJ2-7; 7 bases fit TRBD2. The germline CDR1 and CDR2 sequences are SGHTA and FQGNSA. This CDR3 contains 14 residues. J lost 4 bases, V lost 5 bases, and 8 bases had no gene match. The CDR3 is CASSRGRAPYEQYF. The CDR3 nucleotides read TGTGCCAGCAGCAGAGGGAGGGCCCCTTACGAGCAGTACTTC.

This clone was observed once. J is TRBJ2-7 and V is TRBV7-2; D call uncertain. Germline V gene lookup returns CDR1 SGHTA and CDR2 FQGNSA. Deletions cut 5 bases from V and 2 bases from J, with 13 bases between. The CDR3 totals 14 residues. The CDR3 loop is CASSPRPATYEQYF. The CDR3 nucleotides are TGTGCCAGCAGCCCCCGACCAGCCACCTACGAGCAGTACTTC.

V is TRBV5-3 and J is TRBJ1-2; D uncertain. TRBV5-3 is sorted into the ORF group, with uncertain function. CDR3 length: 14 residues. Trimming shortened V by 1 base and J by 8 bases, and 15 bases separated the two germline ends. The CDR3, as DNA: TGTGCCAGAAGCTTGTCGGCGGTTTCAGGAGGCTACACCTTC. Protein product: CARSLSAVSGGYTF.

The CDR3 here is CASSLVFGGAGVRTDTQYF. CDR3 in DNA: TGTGCCAGCAGCTTAGTATTCGGAGGGGCGGGAGTTCGCACAGATACGCAGTATTTT. This rearrangement joins TRBV7-2 to TRBJ2-3; the match to TRBD2 covers 7 bases. The length of the CDR3 is 19 residues. Germline V gene lookup returns CDR1 SGHTA and CDR2 FQGNSA. With V trimmed by 1 base and J by 1 base, 14 bases remained unmatched.

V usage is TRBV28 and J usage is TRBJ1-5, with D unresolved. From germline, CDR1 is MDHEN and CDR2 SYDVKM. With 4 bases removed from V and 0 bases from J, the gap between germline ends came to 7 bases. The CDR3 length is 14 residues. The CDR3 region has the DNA TGTGCCAGCAGTTCCCTCGATAGCAATCAGCCCCAGCATTTT. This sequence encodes CASSSLDSNQPQHF.

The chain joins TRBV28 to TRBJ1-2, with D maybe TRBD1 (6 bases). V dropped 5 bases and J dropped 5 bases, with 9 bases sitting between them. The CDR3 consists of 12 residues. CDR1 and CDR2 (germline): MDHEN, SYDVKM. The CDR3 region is CASSLGQYGYTF. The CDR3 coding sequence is TGTGCCAGCAGTCTCGGACAGTATGGCTACACCTTC.

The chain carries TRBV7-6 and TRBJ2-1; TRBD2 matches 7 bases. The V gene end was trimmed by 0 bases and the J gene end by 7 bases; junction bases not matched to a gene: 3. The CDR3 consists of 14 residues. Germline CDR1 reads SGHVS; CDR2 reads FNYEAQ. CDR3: CASSLAGGLNEQFF. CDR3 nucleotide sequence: TGTGCCAGCAGCTTAGCGGGAGGGCTAAATGAGCAGTTCTTC.

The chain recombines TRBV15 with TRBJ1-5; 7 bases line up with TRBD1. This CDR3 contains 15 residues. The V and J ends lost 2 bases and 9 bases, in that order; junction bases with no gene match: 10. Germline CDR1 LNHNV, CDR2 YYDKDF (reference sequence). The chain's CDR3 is CATSRRDSSGRPQHF. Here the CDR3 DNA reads TGTGCCACCAGCAGACGGGACAGTTCAGGTCGGCCCCAGCATTTT.

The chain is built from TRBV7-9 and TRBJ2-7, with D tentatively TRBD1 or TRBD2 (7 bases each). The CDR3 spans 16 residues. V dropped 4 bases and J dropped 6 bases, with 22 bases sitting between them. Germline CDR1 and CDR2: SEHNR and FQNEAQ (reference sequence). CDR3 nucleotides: TGTGCCAGCAGCTCCGATCACCGGGACAGACTAGCCGAGCAGTACTTC. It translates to CASSSDHRDRLAEQYF.

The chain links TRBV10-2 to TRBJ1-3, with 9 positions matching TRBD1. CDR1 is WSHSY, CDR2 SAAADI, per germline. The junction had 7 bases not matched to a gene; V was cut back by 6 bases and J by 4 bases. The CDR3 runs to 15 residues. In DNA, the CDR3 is TGCGCCAGCAGAGAGGGACAGGGAGCAGGAAACACCATATATTTT. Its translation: CASREGQGAGNTIYF.

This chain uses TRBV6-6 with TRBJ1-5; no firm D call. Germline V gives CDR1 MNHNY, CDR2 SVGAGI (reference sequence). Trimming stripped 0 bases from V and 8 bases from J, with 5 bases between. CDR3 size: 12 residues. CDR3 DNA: TGTGCCAGCAGTTACTCGAGCGAGCCCCAGCATTTT. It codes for CASSYSSEPQHF.

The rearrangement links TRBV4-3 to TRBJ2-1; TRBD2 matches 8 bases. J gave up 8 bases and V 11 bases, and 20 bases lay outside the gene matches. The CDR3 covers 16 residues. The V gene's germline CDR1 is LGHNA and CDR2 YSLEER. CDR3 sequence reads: CARRLYGRDPTDEQFF. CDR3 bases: TGCGCCCGGCGGCTATACGGGAGGGATCCGACCGATGAGCAGTTCTTC.